This TCR beta chain came from a study of T cell responses to AZD1222 COVID-19 vaccine. As for this clone: Its specificity is unknown.

The CDR3 is 17 amino acids. Trimming took 2 bases from V and 3 from J; bases not matched to a gene: 10. Germline V lookup: CDR1 MNHNS, CDR2 SASEGT. Repertoires were generated with immunoSEQ multiplex PCR, while TCRdb's copy carries only in-frame clones and drops some. Of 120,000 or so clones in the sample, 70% to 90% were seen once. Study results and caveats: Targets within unmutated variant regions were reportedly found for nearly half of spike-specific TCRs. Samples come after the peak T cell response, not at day 14. Rises in breadth and depth of Spike-specific TCRs came after two AZD1222 doses.

The rearrangement uses TRBV6-1 and TRBJ1-5; 7 bases are shared with TRBD1. The TCR comes from an adult who received the AZD1222 COVID-19 vaccine. The sequenced sample was peripheral blood, obtained 28 days after the second AZD1222 dose. CDR3 nucleotide sequence: TGTGCCAGCAGTGAATTTGGAGGGGGCCCTCTCAATCAGCCCCAGCATTTT. This gives the protein CASSEFGGGPLNQPQHF.